The clone carrying this TCR beta chain was recorded once. As yet, its antigen is unknown. The data are from a study of cytomegalovirus exposure and HLA in healthy donors. Background on the study: Drawn from HLA-typed donors, 80 million to 100 million unique TCRs were held in an early data release.

There are 14 residues in the CDR3. The germline V gene encodes CDR1 MNHEY and CDR2 SMNVEV (reference sequence). V shed 2 bases and J 9 bases; nucleotides not matched to a gene: 3. A multiplex PCR was run with 60 Vbeta primers and 13 Jbeta primers. The data were produced by immunoSEQ multiplex PCR, yet TCRdb's version contains in-frame clones alone and is incomplete. The data contain 200,000 to 250,000 clones, 70% to 85% of them singletons. Overall study results and limits: The study reported that TCR beta sequences accurately predicted HLA-A and HLA-B alleles in most subjects. Immune exposure information comprised only CMV serostatus. Some V segments (TRBV6-2 and TRBV6-3 among them) were excluded as indistinguishable.

This clonotype was sampled from a male donor in good health and CMV-seronegative. What was sequenced was PBMCs. The chain is built from TRBV27 and TRBJ2-5; 13 positions match TRBD2. The CDR3 reads CASSLQLAGGPQYF. Here the CDR3 DNA reads TGTGCCAGCAGTTTACAACTAGCGGGAGGGCCCCAGTACTTC.